What follows are 13 T cell receptor beta chains derived from one specimen sequenced in a study of PD-1 blockade in classical Hodgkin lymphoma. Profiling relied on immunoSEQ multiplex PCR, and the TCRdb table lists in-frame clones only, not all of them. The sample shows about 30,000 clones, 70% to 75% of them seen only once. The patients all showed relapse after autologous stem cell transplantation, while their brentuximab vedotin exposure varied. This sample comprised peripheral blood mononuclear cells (PBMCs), obtained before the second cycle of nivolumab. These TCRs come from a human donor with classical Hodgkin lymphoma.

This chain uses TRBV6-5 with TRBJ2-1, with 7 bases lining up with TRBD2. Germline loops: CDR1 MNHEY, CDR2 SVGAGI. This CDR3 contains 15 residues. V lost 6 bases to trimming and J lost 9 bases; unmatched junction nucleotides: 14. The CDR3: CASSPGTNLGGEQFF. The CDR3 DNA follows: TGTGCCAGCAGCCCCGGGACTAACTTGGGGGGTGAGCAGTTCTTC.

The rearrangement joins TRBV4-2 to TRBJ1-5, with D unresolved. The CDR3 is 15 amino acids. Trimming took off 4 bases at V and 4 bases at J, with 14 bases between the two ends. CDR1 and CDR2 from the germline V gene are LGHNA and YNFKEQ. CDR3 nucleotides: TGTGCCAGCAGCCCGGAGGGAGGTGGGAATCAGCCCCAGCATTTT. It codes for CASSPEGGGNQPQHF.

This clone has a handful of counts. This chain uses TRBV19 with TRBJ2-3, with 7 bases fitting TRBD2. Trimming cost V 4 bases and J 2 bases; bases outside gene matches: 9. Germline V lookup: CDR1 LNHDA, CDR2 SQIVND (reference sequence). This CDR3 region has 16 residues. DNA of the CDR3: TGTGCCAGTAGTAGGGCCCCAGCGGGGCTCACAGATACGCAGTATTTT. Translating it yields CASSRAPAGLTDTQYF.

By share of the sample, this clone is medium-sized (0.01 to 0.1%). The V gene is TRBV27, the J gene TRBJ2-3, with 14 positions matching TRBD2. J was trimmed by 2 bases and V by 3 bases; bases with no gene match: 7. This CDR3 has 18 residues. Germline V gives CDR1 MNHEY, CDR2 SMNVEV (reference sequence). The CDR3: CASSLTGLAGGITDTQYF. The CDR3 nucleotides read TGTGCCAGCAGTTTGACCGGACTAGCGGGGGGTATCACAGATACGCAGTATTTT.

Only a few counts were recorded for this clone. J is TRBJ1-2 and V is TRBV4-2; 11 nucleotides line up with TRBD1. The germline gives CDR1 LGHNA, CDR2 YNFKEQ. Trimming at V came to 0 bases and at J to 4 bases, leaving 1 base not matched to a gene. The CDR3 is 15 amino acids. CDR3: CASSQDGQGAYGYTF. The CDR3 nucleotides read TGTGCCAGCAGCCAAGATGGACAGGGGGCCTATGGCTACACCTTC.

The genes are TRBV5-5 and TRBJ2-1; D gene ambiguous. The CDR3 extends over 12 amino acids. CDR1 and CDR2 (germline): SGHKS, YYEKEE (reference sequence). Trimming cost V 4 bases and J 5 bases, with 7 bases left between them. As DNA, the CDR3 is TGTGCCAGCAGCCGGGTGCACAATGAGCAGTTCTTC. This gives the protein CASSRVHNEQFF.

The V and J genes are TRBV6-5 and TRBJ2-1; D may correspond to TRBD1 or TRBD2 (5 bases each). CDR1 is MNHEY and CDR2 is SVGAGI in the germline V gene. The CDR3 totals 13 residues. V was shortened by 6 bases and J by 5 bases, with 11 bases between the two germline ends. In DNA, the CDR3 is TGTGCCAGCAGCCTCGGGACGAACAATGAGCAGTTCTTC. It yields the protein CASSLGTNNEQFF.

V is TRBV7-9 and J is TRBJ2-1; 9 positions agree with TRBD1. The CDR3 totals 14 residues. Germline loops: CDR1 SEHNR, CDR2 FQNEAQ (reference sequence). The junction had 3 bases not matched to a gene; V was cut back by 1 base and J by 8 bases. Written as DNA, the CDR3 is TGTGCCAGCAGCTTAGGGACAGGGGTGGATGAGCAGTTCTTC. Its protein is CASSLGTGVDEQFF.

V usage is TRBV7-9 and J usage is TRBJ2-5; perhaps TRBD2 as D (6 bases). Germline loops: CDR1 SEHNR, CDR2 FQNEAQ (reference sequence). V was cut by 5 bases and J by 1 base, with 17 bases left in between. This CDR3 is 16 amino acids long. The CDR3 loop is CASSPRPRDFQETQYF. Written as DNA, the CDR3 is TGTGCCAGCAGCCCGCGCCCGAGGGACTTCCAAGAGACCCAGTACTTC.

The gene calls are TRBV7-9 and TRBJ1-1; D remains unclear. Per the germline V gene, CDR1 is SEHNR and CDR2 is FQNEAQ (reference sequence). Trimming took off 10 bases at V and 2 bases at J, with 17 bases between the two ends. The CDR3 runs to 14 residues. The CDR3 sequence is CATVPPRFNTEAFF. CDR3 DNA: TGTGCCACCGTCCCTCCCAGGTTCAACACTGAAGCTTTCTTT.

The chain has TRBV7-3 and TRBJ2-5, with D perhaps matching TRBD2 (7 bases). Germline CDR1 is SGHTA and CDR2 is FQGTGA. Trimming shortened V by 4 bases and J by 5 bases, and 14 bases separated the two germline ends. The CDR3 runs 14 residues. The CDR3: CASSSRGAGETQYF. The CDR3 DNA sequence: TGTGCCAGCAGCTCCCGGGGGGCCGGGGAGACCCAGTACTTC. The complete variable domain, with remaining parts taken from reference TRBV7-3 and TRBJ2-5, reads GAGVSQTPSNKVTEKGKYVELRCDPISGHTALYWYRQSLGQGPEFLIYFQGTGAADDSGLPNDRFFAVRPEGSVSTLKIQRTERGDSAVYLCASSSRGAGETQYFGPGTRLLVL.

This rearrangement joins TRBV7-6 to TRBJ2-1; D is perhaps TRBD2 (6 bases). This CDR3 region has 17 residues. Germline V gene sequence: CDR1 SGHVS, CDR2 FNYEAQ. Trimming cost V 1 base and J 0 bases, with 13 bases left between them. The CDR3 reads CASSLEWRGVSYNEQFF. The CDR3 nucleotides read TGTGCCAGCAGCTTAGAATGGCGGGGAGTCTCCTACAATGAGCAGTTCTTC. Together with reference TRBV7-6 and TRBJ2-1, the CDR3 gives the full variable domain: GAGVSQSPRYKVTKRGQDVALRCDPISGHVSLYWYRQALGQGPEFLTYFNYEAQQDKSGLPNDRFSAERPEGSISTLTIQRTEQRDSAMYRCASSLEWRGVSYNEQFFGPGTRLTVL.

In this sample, this clone turned up once. The V call is TRBV7-9, the J call TRBJ2-1; D may be TRBD2 (5 bases). The CDR3 runs 15 residues. V gave up 3 bases and J gave up 3 bases, with 12 bases separating them. Germline V gives CDR1 SEHNR, CDR2 FQNEAQ (reference sequence). DNA of the CDR3: TGTGCCAGCAGCTTTGTGAGCGGATACTACAATGAGCAGTTCTTC. Translating it yields CASSFVSGYYNEQFF.